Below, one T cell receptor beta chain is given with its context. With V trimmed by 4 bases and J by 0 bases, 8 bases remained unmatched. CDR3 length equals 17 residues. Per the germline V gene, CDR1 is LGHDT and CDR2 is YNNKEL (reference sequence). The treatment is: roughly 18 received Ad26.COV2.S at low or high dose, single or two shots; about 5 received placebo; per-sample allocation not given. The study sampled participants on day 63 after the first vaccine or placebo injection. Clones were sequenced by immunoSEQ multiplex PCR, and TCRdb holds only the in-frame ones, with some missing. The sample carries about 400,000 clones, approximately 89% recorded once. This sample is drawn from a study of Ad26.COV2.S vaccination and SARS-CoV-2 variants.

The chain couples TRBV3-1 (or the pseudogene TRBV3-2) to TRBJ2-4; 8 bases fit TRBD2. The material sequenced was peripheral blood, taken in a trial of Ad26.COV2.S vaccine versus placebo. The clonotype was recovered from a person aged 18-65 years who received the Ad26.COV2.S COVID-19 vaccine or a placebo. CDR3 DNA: TGTGCCAGCAGCCGGCCAACTAGCGGAATAGCCAAAAACATTCAGTACTTC. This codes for CASSRPTSGIAKNIQYF.